A single TCR beta chain is shown here with its context. The repertoire was sequenced with immunoSEQ multiplex PCR; TCRdb's copy has only in-frame clones and lacks some. The sample records about 1,700 clones, around 80% being singletons. This specimen comes from a study of T cells in tumors after PD-1 blockade. Source: tumor tissue, taken after anti-PD-1 treatment. The TCR comes from a human donor with basal cell carcinoma.

CDR3 sequence reads: CASSFREGYTF. The CDR3 nucleotides are TGTGCCAGCAGTTTTAGGGAGGGCTACACCTTC. The chain links TRBV12-3 or TRBV12-4 to TRBJ1-2; unclear D gene. This CDR3 is built from 11 residues. V was pared by 3 bases and J by 8 bases, with 7 bases between.